This T cell receptor beta chain came from a study of control samples from healthy donors and cancer patients. The assay was immunoSEQ multiplex PCR, and TCRdb's table has in-frame clones only and misses some. The data hold 130,000 or so clones, with roughly 88% observed a single time. Germline CDR1 reads MNHNS; CDR2 reads SASEGT. V was clipped by 2 bases and J by 6 bases; unmatched bases: 3. The CDR3 length is 14 residues. Source material: blood. The sequence came from a middle-aged man in good health. The rearrangement joins TRBV6-1 to TRBJ2-1, with TRBD1 identical over 8 bases. CDR3 amino acids: CASSELTGANEQFF. CDR3 DNA: TGTGCCAGCAGTGAATTGACAGGGGCCAATGAGCAGTTCTTC.